This T cell receptor (beta chain) was profiled in a study of cytomegalovirus exposure and HLA in healthy donors. Study-wide findings and caveats: Accounts indicate the classifier identified cytomegalovirus status with strong specificity and sensitivity.

CDR3 length: 13 amino acids. Trimming stripped 3 bases from V and 4 bases from J, with 10 bases between. Germline CDR1 MNHEY, CDR2 SMNVEV (reference sequence). Notes on this clone: Antigen: not known.

The PCR ran on 60 Vbeta and 13 Jbeta primers. Sequencing was performed with immunoSEQ multiplex PCR; in TCRdb, only in-frame clones are kept and a portion is missing. This sample has nearly 95,000 clones, with roughly 69% found just once. This chain uses TRBV27 with TRBJ2-7, with D unclear. Sequenced sample: PBMCs. The source is a woman aged 25 to 39 in good health and CMV-seronegative. CDR3 bases: TGTGCCAGCAGTTTGGCCCAGTGGTACGAGCAGTACTTC. Protein product: CASSLAQWYEQYF.